This paragraph reports one T cell receptor (beta chain). Its antigen specificity is not known. Per-nucleotide qualities are absent, and no much larger clonotype sits a single base away. The CDR3 regions of human TCRbeta chains were analyzed by immunosequencing. The original pipeline was this. TCRs in the repertoires were matched against a reference library of SARS-CoV-2-specific TCRs that had been generated with the MIRA antigen-specificity platform. Breadth was defined as the fraction of unique TCRs that were SARS-CoV-2-associated, and depth was defined as the fraction of total T cells that were SARS-CoV-2-associated. Using the MIRA data, each spike-specific TCR was assigned both to the spike region to which the TCR was reactive and to a CD4 or CD8 class. Log10-transformed breadth and depth values were compared by one-way ANOVA with Sidak's multiple comparisons tests. The source is immuneACCESS, and TCRdb retained only in-frame sequences with V and J called. Part of the clones is not carried over; for the studies checked, unresolved V genes explain less than half of this, and the remainder is unexplained. The D gene and trimming were derived from the DNA, and the V and J assignments and clone size from that table. This sample gives 150,000 to 200,000 clones in total; 88% of them show up just once. The top ten clonotypes cover roughly 5% of the sample.

The source of the sample is a study of T cell responses to AZD1222 COVID-19 vaccine (dated by TCRdb to 2020 to 2022). General notes on the study: Because spike-specific TCR depth and breadth did not differ between the two schedules, AZD1222 recipients who got a second dose at roughly 4 weeks were pooled with those who got a second dose at roughly 12 weeks. A total of just over 230 trial participants underwent TCR sequencing, of whom more than 200 had received two doses of AZD1222 and about 25 had received two doses of the MenACWY control vaccine. Enrollment into the trials was organized by age into subgroups of 18-55, 56-69 and 70-plus years, and those subgroups contained roughly 140, 27 and 60 TCR-sequenced participants, respectively. Results the study describes overall, beyond this receptor: Conclusions about previously exposed vaccinees are limited because only five to seven AZD1222 recipients were SARS-CoV-2 seropositive at baseline. The vaccine-associated CD4 TCRs covered the entire spike protein, and the dominant responses fell in regions 160-218 and 743-854. Epitopes outside the regions mutated in the B.1.351 and B.1.1.7 variants were reportedly recognized by nearly half of the unique spike-specific TCRs. A significant rise in spike-specific TCR breadth and depth was observed after two AZD1222 doses relative to day 0 and relative to MenACWY recipients. The 56-69-year group was small, and its depth increase did not reach significance, likely because of low power. Because no day 14 peak-response samples were available, the repertoires could be characterized only after the peak T cell response. Participants were mostly white British, with more females than males. The authors suggested clonal diversity may have been underestimated.

The time point label for this specimen denotes: baseline before first vaccination. Vaccinee samples were obtained from the UK trials COV001 and COV002, which included a single-blind randomized controlled phase 2/3 trial of AZD1222 (ChAdOx1 nCoV-19) in healthy adults. Trial participant PBMC samples were collected at day 0 and day 28 after the second dose for TCRbeta chain sequencing. For CDR1 and CDR2, the germline V gene lists KGHDR and SFDVKD. Taken from cysteine to phenylalanine, the CDR3 has 15 residues. Only CDR3 DNA remains: 45 bases, in frame from the first base. Trimming at the junction amounts to 0 bases on V and 3 bases on J, and the germline ends lie 11 bases apart.

The chain links TRBV24-1 with TRBJ2-7; tentative D gene TRBD2, with 5 bases matching. The sample consisted of peripheral blood, taken on day 0 of AZD1222 vaccination. This TCR derives from an adult in good health. The CDR3 in this case is CATSDLIWECYEQYF. The DNA sequence is TGTGCCACCAGTGATTTGATTTGGGAGTGCTACGAGCAGTACTTC.